A single sample gave rise to the 3 T cell receptor beta chains below, sequenced in a study of cytomegalovirus exposure and HLA in healthy donors. The PCR was carried out with 60 Vbeta primers and 13 Jbeta primers. Some clones are missing from TCRdb's copy, which holds only in-frame ones; the method was immunoSEQ multiplex PCR. The repertoire holds about 180,000 clones, with roughly 80% as singletons. The sample was PBMCs. Receptors originate from a man aged 25 to 40 in good health and CMV-seropositive.

The V and J genes are TRBV2 and TRBJ2-7; D is possibly TRBD2 (6 bases). CDR3 length equals 14 residues. Germline assignment: CDR1 SNHLY and CDR2 FYNNEI. Trimming removed 3 bases from V and 3 bases from J, with 12 bases in between. CDR3 sequence reads: CASSDRTIRYEQYF. CDR3 sequence (DNA): TGTGCCAGCAGTGATCGGACTATTCGCTACGAGCAGTACTTC. Full variable domain (missing parts from reference TRBV2 and TRBJ2-7): EPEVTQTPSHQVTQMGQEVILRCVPISNHLYFYWYRQILGQKVEFLVSFYNNEISEKSEIFDDQFSVERPDGSNFTLKIRSTKLEDSAMYFCASSDRTIRYEQYFGPGTRLTVT.

The V and J genes are TRBV7-9 and TRBJ2-1, with D possibly TRBD2 on 6 matching bases. From germline, CDR1 is SEHNR and CDR2 FQNEAQ (reference sequence). V was trimmed by 5 bases and J by 10 bases, leaving 15 bases between them. The CDR3 length is 13 residues. CDR3 amino acids: CASSAQTRNEQFF. The CDR3, as DNA: TGTGCCAGCAGCGCCCAGACTAGAAACGAGCAGTTCTTC.

This clone has more than one count but fewer than ten. This rearrangement joins TRBV10-2 to TRBJ2-7, with 9 bases aligning to TRBD1. The germline V gene has CDR1 WSHSY and CDR2 SAAADI. V lost 7 bases to trimming and J lost 3 bases; unmatched junction nucleotides: 7. The CDR3 runs 14 residues. CDR3 DNA: TGCGCCAGCACTGGGGGACAGGGTGGCTACGAGCAGTACTTC. This encodes CASTGGQGGYEQYF.